These 14 T cell receptor beta chains originate from one sample sequenced in a study of blood T cell repertoires in COVID-19. TCRdb keeps only in-frame clones here, not all; method: immunoSEQ multiplex PCR. The table has over 200,000 clones, nearly 90% seen once. The material sequenced was PBMCs or T cells enriched from blood (not recorded which). These receptors were obtained from a man aged 25 to 45 who had recovered from COVID-19.

The chain carries TRBV7-8 and TRBJ2-3; D is uncertain. CDR3 length: 15 amino acids. The V gene lost 6 bases and the J gene lost 4 bases, with 17 bases spanning the gap. Germline V gene data show CDR1 as SGHVS and CDR2 as FQNEAQ. The CDR3 sequence is CASRPIASWPDTQYF. The CDR3 nucleotides are TGTGCCAGCAGGCCTATAGCTTCCTGGCCAGATACGCAGTATTTT.

The V call is TRBV19, the J call TRBJ2-7; 8 nucleotides line up with TRBD1. The CDR3 length is 15 residues. V lost 6 bases and J lost 2; bases outside the gene matches: 9. Germline CDR1 is LNHDA and CDR2 is SQIVND (reference sequence). CDR3 bases: TGTGCCAGTAGCTACGGGACAGGAGAGACCTACGAGCAGTACTTC. Protein product: CASSYGTGETYEQYF. Combining the CDR3 with reference TRBV19 and TRBJ2-7 gives the whole variable domain DGGITQSPKYLFRKEGQNVTLSCEQNLNHDAMYWYRQDPGQGLRLIYYSQIVNDFQKGDIAEGYSVSREKKESFPLTVTSAQKNPTAFYLCASSYGTGETYEQYFGPGTRLTVT.

The chain combines TRBV24-1 with TRBJ2-1; D might be TRBD2 (5 bases). The CDR3 runs to 18 residues. V shed 0 bases and J shed 4 bases, with 18 bases lying between them. Germline loops: CDR1 KGHDR, CDR2 SFDVKD. CDR3 sequence (DNA): TGTGCCACCAGTGATTTGGGGTCGGGGATGCCACCTTACAATGAGCAGTTCTTC. It specifies CATSDLGSGMPPYNEQFF.

V usage is TRBV6-6 and J usage is TRBJ1-6, with TRBD1 matching 9 bases. Germline V lookup: CDR1 MNHNY, CDR2 SVGAGI (reference sequence). The CDR3 spans 16 residues. Losses at the gene ends were 6 bases for V and 3 bases for J; bases not matched to a gene: 6. DNA of the CDR3: TGTGCCAGCAGCCAGGACAGGGGAAACTATAATTCACCCCTCCACTTT. As protein: CASSQDRGNYNSPLHF.

There are a few counts of this clone. The chain links TRBV27 to TRBJ1-5, with TRBD1 identical over 8 bases. Germline V gives CDR1 MNHEY, CDR2 SMNVEV (reference sequence). There are 17 residues in the CDR3. V gave up 4 bases and J gave up 2 bases; unmatched junction bases: 10. CDR3 in amino acids: CASSSRTGSFGNQPQHF. For the CDR3, the DNA is TGTGCCAGCAGTTCCCGGACAGGGAGTTTCGGCAATCAGCCCCAGCATTTT.

This chain connects TRBV5-8 to TRBJ1-2, with TRBD1 matching 8 bases. Germline V gives CDR1 SGHTS, CDR2 YDEGEE. The CDR3 spans 15 residues. Unmatched junction bases numbered 6, after V lost 1 base and J lost 4 bases. DNA of the CDR3: TGTGCCAGCAGCTTGCGGGGACAGGCCTTCTATGGCTACACCTTC. Translation: CASSLRGQAFYGYTF.

The CDR3 is CASSHHRDSGNTIYF. The CDR3 region has the DNA TGTGCCAGCAGCCATCACAGGGATAGTGGAAACACCATATATTTT. The chain has TRBV27 and TRBJ1-3, with D tentatively TRBD1 (6 bases). The CDR3 is 15 residues long. The germline CDR1 and CDR2 sequences are MNHEY and SMNVEV (reference sequence). Trimming removed 6 bases at V and 3 bases at J, with 15 bases between.

This chain links TRBV2 with TRBJ1-3; D gene ambiguous. Germline V CDR1 and CDR2: SNHLY, FYNNEI. V lost 7 bases, J lost 5 bases, and 15 bases lay in between. CDR3 size: 14 residues. CDR3 in DNA: TGTGCCAGCATTCCATTGGCAGGCCGAAACACCATATATTTT. It codes for CASIPLAGRNTIYF.

The chain joins TRBV28 to TRBJ1-2, with 7 bases identical to TRBD1. This CDR3 has 12 residues. V trimming: 6 bases; J trimming: 5 bases; junction bases outside the gene matches: 3. Germline loops: CDR1 MDHEN, CDR2 SYDVKM. The CDR3 protein is CASRPGQYGYTF. As DNA, the CDR3 is TGTGCCAGCAGGCCGGGACAGTATGGCTACACCTTC.

The genes are TRBV7-9 and TRBJ1-1, with 8 bases identical to TRBD1. Germline V gene sequence: CDR1 SEHNR, CDR2 FQNEAQ (reference sequence). The CDR3 totals 14 residues. V lost 5 bases, J lost 5 bases, and 7 bases stayed unmatched. CDR3 loop: CASSAQGAGTEAFF. For the CDR3, the DNA is TGTGCCAGCAGCGCCCAGGGGGCAGGGACTGAAGCTTTCTTT. The full variable domain, with the rest looked up from reference TRBV7-9 and TRBJ1-1, is DTGVSQNPRHKITKRGQNVTFRCDPISEHNRLYWYRQTLGQGPEFLTYFQNEAQLEKSRLLSDRFSAERPKGSFSTLEIQRTEQGDSAMYLCASSAQGAGTEAFFGQGTRLTVV.

The chain joins TRBV30 to TRBJ2-5; the D gene is possibly TRBD2 (7 bases). In germline, CDR1 is GTSNPN, CDR2 SVGIG (reference sequence). V was clipped by 0 bases and J by 5 bases, with 10 bases between them. The CDR3 runs 13 residues. The CDR3 is CAWSVGGGETQYF. The DNA for the CDR3 is TGTGCCTGGAGTGTGGGAGGGGGGGAGACCCAGTACTTC.

This clone was detected once. The chain couples TRBV19 to TRBJ2-1, with 8 bases that match TRBD2. CDR3 length: 14 residues. The germline V gene has CDR1 LNHDA and CDR2 SQIVND (reference sequence). V lost 2 bases and J lost 6; bases outside the gene matches: 3. The CDR3 region is CASSITGGSNEQFF. The DNA for the CDR3 is TGTGCCAGTAGTATAACGGGGGGGTCCAATGAGCAGTTCTTC.

The chain is built from TRBV30 and TRBJ1-4; possibly TRBD1 for D (6 bases). Germline V gives CDR1 GTSNPN, CDR2 SVGIG (reference sequence). Between the trimmed V and J ends, which lost 2 bases and 4 bases, there was a span of 14 bases. The CDR3 covers 15 residues. Here the CDR3 DNA reads TGTGCCTGGAGTCCAGGGGAGCATGGTAATGAAAAACTGTTTTTT. It specifies CAWSPGEHGNEKLFF. The full variable domain, completed using reference TRBV30 and TRBJ1-4, is SQTIHQWPATLVQPVGSPLSLECTVEGTSNPNLYWYRQAAGRGLQLLFYSVGIGQISSEVPQNLSASRPQDRQFILSSKKLLLSDSGFYLCAWSPGEHGNEKLFFGSGTQLSVL.

The chain recombines TRBV2 with TRBJ1-1; TRBD1 might be the D (6 bases). Per germline, CDR1 SNHLY and CDR2 FYNNEI. The V and J ends lost 7 bases and 14 bases respectively, with 20 bases between them. The CDR3 totals 12 residues. The CDR3 reads CASTEEGGAPFF. CDR3 DNA sequence: TGTGCCAGCACCGAGGAGGGGGGGGCCCCCTTCTTT.